Each of the 20 T cell receptor beta chains below was sequenced from the same sample in a study of blood T cell repertoires in COVID-19. The repertoire was sequenced with immunoSEQ multiplex PCR; TCRdb's copy has only in-frame clones and lacks some. Of 130,000 to 150,000 clones in the sample, roughly 88% were seen once. The sequenced material came from peripheral blood. Source of these receptors: a woman aged 45-65 years in a cohort sampled during active or convalescent COVID-19.

This chain joins TRBV3-1 (or the pseudogene TRBV3-2) and TRBJ1-1, with 9 bases matching TRBD1. J was trimmed by 0 bases and V by 2 bases; bases with no gene match: 1. This CDR3 spans 15 amino acids. Germline V gene lookup returns CDR1 LGHDT and CDR2 YNNKEL (reference sequence). This chain's CDR3 is CASSQRTGVNTEAFF. CDR3 DNA sequence: TGTGCCAGCAGCCAAAGGACAGGGGTGAACACTGAAGCTTTCTTT.

DNA of the CDR3: TGTGCCAGCAGCTGGAGACAGGGTCAAGAGACCCAGTACTTC. Its translation is CASSWRQGQETQYF. The chain is built from TRBV5-6 and TRBJ2-5; 7 positions match TRBD1. The CDR3 is 14 amino acids. With 3 bases clipped from V and 2 bases from J, the junction kept 4 bases outside the gene matches. Germline CDR1 is SGHDT and CDR2 is YYEEEE.

This chain links TRBV29-1 with TRBJ2-1, with a tentative D call TRBD1 (6 bases). CDR3 length: 12 amino acids. Germline V lookup: CDR1 SQVTM, CDR2 ANQGSEA. Trimming stripped 4 bases from V and 9 bases from J, with 13 bases between. The CDR3 DNA reads TGCAGCGTTGCCACAGGGCCGGGTGAGCAGTTCTTC. Its protein product is CSVATGPGEQFF.

The chain is built from TRBV6-7 and TRBJ2-1; 9 nucleotides match TRBD1. TRBV6-7 is recorded as an ORF, its role being uncertain. Unmatched junction bases numbered 9, after V lost 0 bases and J lost 3 bases. This CDR3 contains 18 residues. For the CDR3, the DNA is TGTGCCAGCAGTTACTCGCCGGACAGGGGACCCGTCTACAATGAGCAGTTCTTC. Translated: CASSYSPDRGPVYNEQFF.

This chain joins TRBV7-3 and TRBJ2-3; 8 bases are a match to TRBD2. The germline V gene encodes CDR1 SGHTA and CDR2 FQGTGA. J gave up 2 bases and V 5 bases, and 9 bases lay outside the gene matches. There are 16 residues in the CDR3. In nucleotides, the CDR3 is TGTGCCAGCAGCCCCATAGCGGGGAGAGCCACAGATACGCAGTATTTT. Amino acid sequence: CASSPIAGRATDTQYF.

This clone was recorded a few times. V is TRBV7-2 and J is TRBJ2-5; 11 bases align to TRBD2. The J segment lost 7 bases and the V segment lost 4 bases, leaving 14 bases of the junction unmatched. Germline loops: CDR1 SGHTA, CDR2 FQGNSA. This CDR3 has 17 amino acids. CDR3 DNA: TGTGCCAGCAGCTCGTACCTCACTAGCGGGGGTTGGGGGACCCAGTACTTC. As protein: CASSSYLTSGGWGTQYF.

This clone has only one observation. This chain connects TRBV5-1 to TRBJ2-7; 9 bases are shared with TRBD1. V was clipped by 3 bases and J by 5 bases; unmatched bases: 6. Germline CDR1 SGHRS, CDR2 YFSETQ. The CDR3 covers 14 residues. The CDR3 nucleotides are TGCGCCAGCAGCTCGGGACAGGGATTCCACGAGCAGTACTTC. Its protein is CASSSGQGFHEQYF.

The rearrangement joins TRBV19 to TRBJ1-1; weak D call: TRBD1 (6 bases). The V and J ends lost 6 bases and 5 bases respectively, with 25 bases between them. The germline V gene has CDR1 LNHDA and CDR2 SQIVND (reference sequence). The CDR3 sequence is 17 residues long. The DNA of the CDR3 is TGTGCCAGTAGAAATTACAGGGACGGACGAGGGGGAACTGAAGCTTTCTTT. Translating gives CASRNYRDGRGGTEAFF.

The J gene is TRBJ1-6, the V gene TRBV2; a weak D match, TRBD1 (5 bases). V shed 9 bases and J shed 9 bases, with 6 bases lying between them. This CDR3 contains 10 residues. The germline V gene encodes CDR1 SNHLY and CDR2 FYNNEI. DNA of the CDR3: TGTGCCAGGGGGGGTTCACCCCTCCACTTT. Residues: CARGGSPLHF.

The chain combines TRBV3-1 (or the pseudogene TRBV3-2) with TRBJ2-7; TRBD2 matches at 10 bases. Per the germline V gene, CDR1 is LGHDT and CDR2 is YNNKEL (reference sequence). V gave up 2 bases and J gave up 7 bases; unmatched junction bases: 5. The CDR3 runs to 14 residues. The CDR3 sequence is CASSQIAGGTEQYF. The CDR3, as DNA: TGTGCCAGCAGCCAAATAGCGGGGGGTACGGAGCAGTACTTC.

This clone appeared a single time. This rearrangement joins TRBV6-1 to TRBJ2-7, with 8 bases matching TRBD1. CDR1 is MNHNS and CDR2 is SASEGT in the germline V gene. The CDR3 covers 18 residues. Trimming cost V 4 bases and J 0 bases; bases outside gene matches: 14. The CDR3 here is CASSVGEPTGAVSYEQYF. Here the CDR3 DNA reads TGTGCCAGCAGTGTGGGGGAACCGACAGGGGCCGTCTCCTACGAGCAGTACTTC.

This chain connects TRBV6-5 to TRBJ1-6; TRBD1 matches 10 bases. V shed 2 bases and J 7 bases; nucleotides not matched to a gene: 5. The germline CDR1 and CDR2 sequences are MNHEY and SVGAGI. The CDR3 sequence is 16 residues long. CDR3 in amino acids: CASSYGLGQGNSPLHF. Written as DNA, the CDR3 is TGTGCCAGCAGTTACGGCCTGGGACAGGGGAATTCACCCCTCCACTTT.

The chain uses TRBV11-3 and TRBJ2-1; TRBD1 matches 11 bases. Germline CDR1 is SGHNT and CDR2 is YENEEA. V lost 5 bases and J lost 1; bases outside the gene matches: 4. The CDR3 has 16 amino acids. The CDR3 loop reads CASSPRDRGSYNEQFF. CDR3 bases: TGTGCCAGCAGCCCCCGGGACAGGGGGTCCTACAATGAGCAGTTCTTC.

The chain carries TRBV10-3 and TRBJ2-3; perhaps TRBD2 as D (6 bases). Trimming cost V 6 bases and J 15 bases, with 22 bases left between them. The germline V gene has CDR1 ENHRY and CDR2 SYGVKD. The CDR3 totals 13 residues. CDR3 nucleotide sequence: TGTGCCATCAGATTCCCTGGGCGCGGGGCCCCCTATTTT. Its translation: CAIRFPGRGAPYF.

The chain couples TRBV3-1 (or the pseudogene TRBV3-2) to TRBJ2-2; D is possibly TRBD2 (6 bases). CDR1 is LGHDT, CDR2 YNNKEL, per germline (reference sequence). The CDR3 length is 17 residues. V was pared by 0 bases and J by 2 bases, with 13 bases between. For the CDR3, the DNA is TGTGCCAGCAGCCAAGACCTGGGACTGGCAAACACCGGGGAGCTGTTTTTT. Amino acid sequence: CASSQDLGLANTGELFF.

This chain links TRBV7-9 with TRBJ2-1; TRBD2 agrees at 8 bases. In germline, CDR1 is SEHNR, CDR2 FQNEAQ (reference sequence). V shed 2 bases, J shed 9 bases, and the junction held 9 bases outside the gene matches. The CDR3 contains 15 residues. CDR3 in DNA: TGTGCCAGCAGCTTATCCGGGGGGGCATGGAGTGAGCAGTTCTTC. Amino acid sequence: CASSLSGGAWSEQFF.

The J gene is TRBJ2-3, the V gene TRBV4-3, with 13 bases aligning to TRBD2. The germline V gene encodes CDR1 LGHNA and CDR2 YSLEER. The CDR3 has 17 amino acids. V lost 0 bases and J lost 2; bases outside the gene matches: 2. The CDR3: CASSQEGTSGVTDTQYF. The CDR3 region has the DNA TGCGCCAGCAGCCAAGAGGGGACTAGCGGGGTCACAGATACGCAGTATTTT.

This chain connects TRBV5-6 to TRBJ2-7; 9 bases agree with TRBD1. The CDR3 sequence is 13 residues long. After removal of 3 bases from V and 12 bases from J, the junction contained 10 bases not matched to a gene. Per germline, CDR1 SGHDT and CDR2 YYEEEE. CDR3 sequence reads: CASSSRDRASSYF. CDR3 nucleotide sequence: TGTGCCAGCAGCTCCCGGGACAGGGCATCTTCGTACTTC.

J is TRBJ2-7 and V is TRBV5-4, with D maybe TRBD2 (6 bases). The germline V and J ends were trimmed by 1 base and 5 bases, with 10 bases remaining between them. This CDR3 has 13 residues. CDR1 and CDR2 (germline): SGHNT, YYREEE (reference sequence). In DNA, the CDR3 is TGTGCCAGCAGCTTGTATACGGGAGACGAGCAGTACTTC. Protein product: CASSLYTGDEQYF. Drawing the rest from reference TRBV5-4 and TRBJ2-7, the complete variable domain is ETGVTQSPTHLIKTRGQQVTLRCSSQSGHNTVSWYQQALGQGPQFIFQYYREEENGRGNFPPRFSGLQFPNYSSELNVNALELDDSALYLCASSLYTGDEQYFGPGTRLTVT.

The CDR3 reads CASSAQGLGYTEQYF. The CDR3 nucleotides are TGTGCCAGCAGTGCCCAGGGATTGGGCTACACAGAGCAGTACTTC. The V call is TRBV7-8, the J call TRBJ2-7; the D gene is possibly TRBD1 (5 bases). The germline V gene encodes CDR1 SGHVS and CDR2 FQNEAQ. The CDR3 sequence is 15 residues long. V was cut by 6 bases and J by 7 bases, with 22 bases left in between.